This record concerns one T cell receptor beta chain sequence. The antigen is not known. These data are taken from a study of T cell therapy after organ transplantation. Time point noted: 20-29 weeks after completion of therapy. Profiling relied on immunoSEQ multiplex PCR, and the TCRdb table lists in-frame clones only, not all of them. The data show roughly 2,500 clones, with 70% to 75% seen just once and about 29% held by the top ten. CDR1 and CDR2 from the germline V gene are MNHNS and SASEGT. The V end lost 2 bases, the J end lost 2 bases, and 13 bases lay between the germline ends. This CDR3 is built from 15 residues.

This specimen was CD8+ T cells from blood, taken after autologous CMV-specific T cell therapy. The chain has TRBV6-1 and TRBJ2-7; possible D gene TRBD1, 5 bases. The TCR comes from a human patient who had received a solid organ transplant and had CMV disease. Some T cells may be the graft donor's. CDR3 bases: TGTGCCAGCAGTGAATGGGGCAGGCCAGCCTACGAGCAGTACTTC. Translating it yields CASSEWGRPAYEQYF.